This T cell receptor (beta chain) came from a study of T cells in Graves' hyperthyroidism and ophthalmopathy. Germline V gene lookup returns CDR1 SGHTA and CDR2 FQGNSA. Trimming took off 4 bases at V and 6 bases at J, with 16 bases between the two ends. The CDR3 totals 14 residues. Amplified TCR beta CDR3 regions derived from RNA transcripts. A set of HTBI primers served as the primers for a first-round RT-PCR of the TCR CDR3. TCRdb passed the multiplex PCR reads through MiXCR, listing each CDR3 protein once. Here the sample spans around 610,000 distinct CDR3 sequences, approximately 14% being singletons.

The sequencing sample was made of blood. The chain combines TRBV7-2 with TRBJ2-7; D possibly corresponds to TRBD2 (7 bases). This receptor was taken from a woman aged 35 to 49 with Graves' ophthalmopathy. The CDR3 sequence: CASSSGAGRVEQYF. For the CDR3, the DNA is TGTGCCAGCAGCTCGGGGGCGGGGAGGGTCGAGCAGTACTTC.